The entry below gives a single TCR beta chain sequence along with its context. Sequencing was performed with immunoSEQ multiplex PCR; in TCRdb, only in-frame clones are kept and a portion is missing. The sample contains over 650,000 clones, over 75% of which appear only once. The CDR3 consists of 17 residues. V gave up 0 bases and J gave up 7 bases, with 17 bases separating them. Looked up from germline, CDR1 is SGHRS and CDR2 is YFSETQ. This sample is part of a study of shared T cell receptors in the human thymus. This sample also belongs to another study, concerning human thymus T cells. That work states: Donors consisted of healthy Finnish infants (having corrective surgery for congenital heart defects). The study used thymus tissue resected during corrective heart surgery. It looked as if thymic and blood repertoires used V and J genes in a biased way.

V is TRBV5-1 and J is TRBJ1-6; no firm D call. This clonotype was sampled from a boy under two years old with a congenital heart defect. Sequences were obtained from thymocytes. The CDR3 coding sequence is TGCGCCAGCAGCTTGGAAGGCACTCCGGGTTCAAATTCACCCCTCCACTTT. Amino acid sequence: CASSLEGTPGSNSPLHF.